Sequencing of this T cell receptor (beta chain) was carried out in a study of T cell responses to AZD1222 COVID-19 vaccine. The assay was immunoSEQ multiplex PCR, and TCRdb's table has in-frame clones only and misses some. The data show 130,000 to 150,000 clones, 88% seen once. Regarding the study as a whole: Spike-specific TCRs gained breadth and depth after people received two AZD1222 doses.

CDR3 length: 13 residues. Germline V lookup: CDR1 SGHNT, CDR2 YENEEA. The ends were cut back, 3 bases at V and 7 bases at J, with 13 bases in the middle. Worth noting for this clone: Its specificity is unknown.

This receptor was identified in an adult who received the MenACWY meningococcal vaccine as a control. The chain is built from TRBV11-3 and TRBJ2-7, with D maybe TRBD2 (5 bases). The sequencing used peripheral blood, collected 28 days after the second dose of the MenACWY control vaccine. DNA of the CDR3: TGTGCCAGCAGCTTTACCGGCTCGGGAGAGCAGTACTTC. This translates into CASSFTGSGEQYF.